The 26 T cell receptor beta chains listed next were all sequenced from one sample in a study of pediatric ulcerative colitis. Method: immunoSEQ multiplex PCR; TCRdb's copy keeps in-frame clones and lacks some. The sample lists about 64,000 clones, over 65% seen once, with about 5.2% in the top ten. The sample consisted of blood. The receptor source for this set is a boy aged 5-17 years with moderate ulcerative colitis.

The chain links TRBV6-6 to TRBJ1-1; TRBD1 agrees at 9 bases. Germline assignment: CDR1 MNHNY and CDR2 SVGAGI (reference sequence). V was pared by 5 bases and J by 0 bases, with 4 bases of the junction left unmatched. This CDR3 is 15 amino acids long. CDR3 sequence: CASSRRDRVNTEAFF. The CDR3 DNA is TGTGCCAGCAGTCGCCGGGACAGGGTGAACACTGAAGCTTTCTTT.

CDR3 nucleotide sequence: TGTGCCAGCAGCAACCCCTCTGGGGTCGGGGAGCTGTTTTTT. Protein: CASSNPSGVGELFF. The J gene is TRBJ2-2, the V gene TRBV4-2; D unclear. The CDR3 is made up of 14 amino acids. The germline V gene has CDR1 LGHNA and CDR2 YNFKEQ. V dropped 5 bases and J dropped 7 bases, with 14 bases sitting between them.

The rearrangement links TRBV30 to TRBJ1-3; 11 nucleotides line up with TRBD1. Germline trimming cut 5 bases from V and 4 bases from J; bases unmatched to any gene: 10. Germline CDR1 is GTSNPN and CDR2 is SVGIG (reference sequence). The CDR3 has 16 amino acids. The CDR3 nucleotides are TGTGCCTGGGGGAAGGGCCGGGACAGGGGGGGAAACACCATATATTTT. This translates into CAWGKGRDRGGNTIYF.

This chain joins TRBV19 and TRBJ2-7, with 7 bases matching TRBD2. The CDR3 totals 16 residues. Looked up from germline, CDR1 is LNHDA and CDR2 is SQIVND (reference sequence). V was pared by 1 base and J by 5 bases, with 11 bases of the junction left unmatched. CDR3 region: CASSIGGSGGQHEQYF. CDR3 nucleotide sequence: TGTGCCAGTAGTATAGGTGGGTCGGGAGGCCAGCACGAGCAGTACTTC. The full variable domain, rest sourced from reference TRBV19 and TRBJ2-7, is DGGITQSPKYLFRKEGQNVTLSCEQNLNHDAMYWYRQDPGQGLRLIYYSQIVNDFQKGDIAEGYSVSREKKESFPLTVTSAQKNPTAFYLCASSIGGSGGQHEQYFGPGTRLTVT.

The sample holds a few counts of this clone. CDR3 amino acids: CASSHQRVNEQFF. In DNA form, the CDR3 reads TGTGCCAGCAGCCACCAACGAGTCAATGAGCAGTTCTTC. The rearrangement uses TRBV11-2 and TRBJ2-1; the D is unclear. With 5 bases removed from V and 6 bases from J, the gap between germline ends came to 11 bases. CDR1 is SGHAT, CDR2 FQNNGV, per germline. This CDR3 spans 13 amino acids.

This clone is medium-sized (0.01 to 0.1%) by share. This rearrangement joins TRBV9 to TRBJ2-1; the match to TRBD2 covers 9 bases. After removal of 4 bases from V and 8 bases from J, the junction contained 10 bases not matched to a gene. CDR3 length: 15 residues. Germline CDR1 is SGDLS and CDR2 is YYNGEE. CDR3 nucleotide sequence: TGTGCCAGCAGCTTGAGCGGGAGGCACTCGGATGAGCAGTTCTTC. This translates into CASSLSGRHSDEQFF. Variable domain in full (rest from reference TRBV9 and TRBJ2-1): DSGVTQTPKHLITATGQRVTLRCSPRSGDLSVYWYQQSLDQGLQFLIQYYNGEERAKGNILERFSAQQFPDLHSELNLSSLELGDSALYFCASSLSGRHSDEQFFGPGTRLTVL.

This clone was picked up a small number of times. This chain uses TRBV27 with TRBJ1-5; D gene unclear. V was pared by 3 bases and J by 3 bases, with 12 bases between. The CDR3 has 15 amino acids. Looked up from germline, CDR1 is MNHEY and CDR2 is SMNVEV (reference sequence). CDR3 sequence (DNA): TGTGCCAGCAGTTTGGGCGGGAGTTACAATCAGCCCCAGCATTTT. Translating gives CASSLGGSYNQPQHF.

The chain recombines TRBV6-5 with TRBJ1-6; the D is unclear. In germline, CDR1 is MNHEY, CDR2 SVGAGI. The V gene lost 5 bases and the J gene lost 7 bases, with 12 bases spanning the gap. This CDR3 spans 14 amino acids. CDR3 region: CASSPNRVNSPLHF. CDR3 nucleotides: TGTGCCAGCAGTCCAAATAGGGTCAATTCACCCCTCCACTTT.

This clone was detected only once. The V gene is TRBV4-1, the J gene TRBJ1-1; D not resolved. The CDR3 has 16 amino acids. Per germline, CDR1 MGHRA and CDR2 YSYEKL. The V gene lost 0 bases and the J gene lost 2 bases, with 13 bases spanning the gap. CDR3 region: CASSQDRRQLNTEAFF. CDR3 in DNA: TGCGCCAGCAGCCAAGATCGTCGGCAGCTTAACACTGAAGCTTTCTTT.

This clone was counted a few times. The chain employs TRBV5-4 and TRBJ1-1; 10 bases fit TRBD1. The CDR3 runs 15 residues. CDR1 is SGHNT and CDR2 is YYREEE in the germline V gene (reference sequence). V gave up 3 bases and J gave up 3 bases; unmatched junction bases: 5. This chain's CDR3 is CASSSTGGAYTEAFF. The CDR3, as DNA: TGTGCCAGCAGCTCGACAGGGGGCGCGTACACTGAAGCTTTCTTT.

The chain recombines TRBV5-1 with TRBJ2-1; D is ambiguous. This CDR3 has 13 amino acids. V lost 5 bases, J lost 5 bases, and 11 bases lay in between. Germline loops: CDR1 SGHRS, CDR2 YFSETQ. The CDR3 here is CASSLIRDNEQFF. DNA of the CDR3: TGCGCCAGCAGTTTGATTAGGGACAATGAGCAGTTCTTC.

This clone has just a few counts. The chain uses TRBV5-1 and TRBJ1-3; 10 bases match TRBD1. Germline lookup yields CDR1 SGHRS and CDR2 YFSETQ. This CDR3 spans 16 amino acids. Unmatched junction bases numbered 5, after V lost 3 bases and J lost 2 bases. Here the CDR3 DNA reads TGCGCCAGCAGCTGGACCGGACAGGGGGCTGGAAACACCATATATTTT. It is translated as CASSWTGQGAGNTIYF.

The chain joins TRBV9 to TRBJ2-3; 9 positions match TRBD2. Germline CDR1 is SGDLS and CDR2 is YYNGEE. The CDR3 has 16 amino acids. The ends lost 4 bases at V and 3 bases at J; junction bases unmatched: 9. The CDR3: CASSSRRGLATDTQYF. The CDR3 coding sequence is TGTGCCAGCAGCTCGCGTCGGGGACTAGCAACAGATACGCAGTATTTT.

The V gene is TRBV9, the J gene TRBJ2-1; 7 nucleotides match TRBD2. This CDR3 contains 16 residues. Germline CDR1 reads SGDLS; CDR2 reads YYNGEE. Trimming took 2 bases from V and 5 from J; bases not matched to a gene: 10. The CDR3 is CASSVPERETNNEQFF. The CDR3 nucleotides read TGTGCCAGCAGCGTCCCGGAGCGGGAAACCAACAATGAGCAGTTCTTC. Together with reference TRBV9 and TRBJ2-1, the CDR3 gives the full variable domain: DSGVTQTPKHLITATGQRVTLRCSPRSGDLSVYWYQQSLDQGLQFLIQYYNGEERAKGNILERFSAQQFPDLHSELNLSSLELGDSALYFCASSVPERETNNEQFFGPGTRLTVL.

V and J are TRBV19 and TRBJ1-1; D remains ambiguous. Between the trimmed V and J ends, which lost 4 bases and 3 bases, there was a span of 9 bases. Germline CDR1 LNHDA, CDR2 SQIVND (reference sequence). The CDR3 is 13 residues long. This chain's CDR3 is CASSTGLDTEAFF. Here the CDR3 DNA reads TGTGCCAGTAGTACAGGTTTGGACACTGAAGCTTTCTTT.

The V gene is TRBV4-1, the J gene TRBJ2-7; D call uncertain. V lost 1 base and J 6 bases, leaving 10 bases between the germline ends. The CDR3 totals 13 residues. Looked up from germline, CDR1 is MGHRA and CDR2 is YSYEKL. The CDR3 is CASSQVAPGEQYF. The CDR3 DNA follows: TGCGCCAGCAGCCAAGTAGCCCCGGGCGAGCAGTACTTC.

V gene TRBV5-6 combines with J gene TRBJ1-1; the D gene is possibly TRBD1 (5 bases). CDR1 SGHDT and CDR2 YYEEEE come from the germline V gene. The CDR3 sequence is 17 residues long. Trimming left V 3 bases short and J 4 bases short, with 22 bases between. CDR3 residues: CASSYTRSPGLTTEAFF. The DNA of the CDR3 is TGTGCCAGCAGCTATACCAGATCCCCAGGGTTGACCACTGAAGCTTTCTTT. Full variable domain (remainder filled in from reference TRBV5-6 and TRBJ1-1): DAGVTQSPTHLIKTRGQQVTLRCSPKSGHDTVSWYQQALGQGPQFIFQYYEEEERQRGNFPDRFSGHQFPNYSSELNVNALLLGDSALYLCASSYTRSPGLTTEAFFGQGTRLTVV.

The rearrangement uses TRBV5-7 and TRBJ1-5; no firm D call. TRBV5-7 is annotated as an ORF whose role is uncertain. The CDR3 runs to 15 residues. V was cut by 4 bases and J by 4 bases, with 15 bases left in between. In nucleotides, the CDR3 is TGTGCCAGCAGCCCCAGATGGGGTAGAAATCAGCCCCAGCATTTT. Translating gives CASSPRWGRNQPQHF.

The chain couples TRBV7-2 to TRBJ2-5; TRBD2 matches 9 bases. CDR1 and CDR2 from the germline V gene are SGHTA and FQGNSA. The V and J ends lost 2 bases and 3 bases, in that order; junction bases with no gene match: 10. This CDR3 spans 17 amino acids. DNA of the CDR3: TGTGCCAGCAGCTTAAGTCTCGCGGGAGGGCCCAAAGAGACCCAGTACTTC. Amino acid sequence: CASSLSLAGGPKETQYF.

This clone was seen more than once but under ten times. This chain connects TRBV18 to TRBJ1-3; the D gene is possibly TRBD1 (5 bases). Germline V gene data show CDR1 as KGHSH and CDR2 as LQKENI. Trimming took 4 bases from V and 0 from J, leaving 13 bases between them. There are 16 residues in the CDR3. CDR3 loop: CASSQKQVGSGNTIYF. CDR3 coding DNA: TGTGCCAGCTCACAAAAACAGGTGGGCTCTGGAAACACCATATATTTT.

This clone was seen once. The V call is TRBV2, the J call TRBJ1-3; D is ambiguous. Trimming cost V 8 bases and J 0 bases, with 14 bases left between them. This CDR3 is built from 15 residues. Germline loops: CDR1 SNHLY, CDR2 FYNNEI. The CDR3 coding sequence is TGTGCCAGCGGCTCCAGCCGGAGCTCTGGAAACACCATATATTTT. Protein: CASGSSRSSGNTIYF. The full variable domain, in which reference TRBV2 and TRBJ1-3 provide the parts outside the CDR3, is EPEVTQTPSHQVTQMGQEVILRCVPISNHLYFYWYRQILGQKVEFLVSFYNNEISEKSEIFDDQFSVERPDGSNFTLKIRSTKLEDSAMYFCASGSSRSSGNTIYFGEGSWLTVV.

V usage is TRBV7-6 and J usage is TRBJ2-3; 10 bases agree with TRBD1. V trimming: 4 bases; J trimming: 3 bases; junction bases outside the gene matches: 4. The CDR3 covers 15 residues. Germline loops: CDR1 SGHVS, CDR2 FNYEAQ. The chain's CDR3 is CASSWTGGITDTQYF. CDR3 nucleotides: TGTGCCAGCAGCTGGACAGGGGGAATTACAGATACGCAGTATTTT.

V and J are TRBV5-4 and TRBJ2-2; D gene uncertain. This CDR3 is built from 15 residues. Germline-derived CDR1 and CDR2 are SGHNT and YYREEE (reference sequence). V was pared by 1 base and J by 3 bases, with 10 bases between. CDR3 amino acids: CASSLLDLDTGELFF. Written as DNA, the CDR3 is TGTGCCAGCAGCTTGTTAGACCTTGACACCGGGGAGCTGTTTTTT.

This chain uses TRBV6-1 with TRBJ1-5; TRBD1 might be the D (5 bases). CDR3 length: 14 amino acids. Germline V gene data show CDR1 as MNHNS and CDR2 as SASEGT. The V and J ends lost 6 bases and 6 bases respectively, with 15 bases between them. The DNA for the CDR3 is TGTGCCAGCAGCACTCCCCTGGGGGTTCAGCCCCAGCATTTT. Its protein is CASSTPLGVQPQHF.

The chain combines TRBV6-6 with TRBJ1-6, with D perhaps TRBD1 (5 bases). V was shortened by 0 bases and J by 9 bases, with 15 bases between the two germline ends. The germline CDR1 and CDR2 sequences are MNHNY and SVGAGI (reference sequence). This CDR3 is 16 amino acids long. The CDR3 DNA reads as TGTGCCAGCAGTTACTCGGGGGGGGTAGGGAGTTCACCCCTCCACTTT. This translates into CASSYSGGVGSSPLHF.

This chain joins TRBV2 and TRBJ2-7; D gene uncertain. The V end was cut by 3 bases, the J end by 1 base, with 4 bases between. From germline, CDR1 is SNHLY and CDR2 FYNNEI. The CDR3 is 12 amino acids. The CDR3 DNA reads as TGTGCCAGCAGTGACCAGTCCTACGAGCAGTACTTC. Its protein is CASSDQSYEQYF.